These 12 T cell receptor beta chains were sequenced from one sample in a study of blood T cell repertoires in COVID-19. Only in-frame clones appear in the TCRdb table, and some are missing; sequencing was by immunoSEQ multiplex PCR. This sample carries fewer than 200,000 clones, roughly 90% of them seen once, and the ten largest clones take nearly 5%. Sequenced material: peripheral blood. All receptors come from a man younger than 40 with COVID-19, enrolled during active disease.

This sequence joins TRBV5-1 and TRBJ2-3, with 7 bases identical to TRBD1. Germline lookup yields CDR1 SGHRS and CDR2 YFSETQ. The ends lost 3 bases at V and 0 bases at J; junction bases unmatched: 7. This CDR3 has 16 residues. The CDR3, as DNA: TGCGCCAGCAGCTCGCCCGGGACAGCTAGCACAGATACGCAGTATTTT. This codes for CASSSPGTASTDTQYF. The full variable domain, in which reference TRBV5-1 and TRBJ2-3 provide the parts outside the CDR3, is KAGVTQTPRYLIKTRGQQVTLSCSPISGHRSVSWYQQTPGQGLQFLFEYFSETQRNKGNFPGRFSGRQFSNSRSEMNVSTLELGDSALYLCASSSPGTASTDTQYFGPGTRLTVL.

This chain connects TRBV7-8 to TRBJ2-1, with a tentative D call TRBD1 (6 bases). Germline V CDR1 and CDR2: SGHVS, FQNEAQ. V shed 2 bases and J shed 6 bases, with 20 bases lying between them. This CDR3 spans 17 amino acids. This CDR3 reads CASSLSVNHRVPNEQFF. The CDR3 nucleotides are TGTGCCAGCAGCTTAAGCGTGAACCACAGGGTCCCCAATGAGCAGTTCTTC.

The table lists this clone with a few counts. The chain recombines TRBV19 with TRBJ1-5, with TRBD1 as a possible D gene (6 bases). Germline V CDR1 and CDR2: LNHDA, SQIVND (reference sequence). The CDR3 covers 14 residues. Between the trimmed V and J ends, which lost 3 bases and 4 bases, there was a span of 10 bases. Here the CDR3 DNA reads TGTGCCAGTAGTATGGGTCAGGGGAATCAGCCCCAGCATTTT. It translates to CASSMGQGNQPQHF.

The gene calls are TRBV7-8 and TRBJ2-5; the match to TRBD2 covers 8 bases. This CDR3 contains 16 residues. With V trimmed by 5 bases and J by 0 bases, 8 bases remained unmatched. Germline loops: CDR1 SGHVS, CDR2 FQNEAQ. The CDR3, as DNA: TGTGCCAGCAGCCGACCGGGACTAGGAAACCAAGAGACCCAGTACTTC. This translates into CASSRPGLGNQETQYF.

The V and J genes are TRBV19 and TRBJ2-7, with 12 bases fitting TRBD1. The CDR3 has 13 amino acids. V lost 9 bases and J lost 6; bases outside the gene matches: 6. Germline V gene sequence: CDR1 LNHDA, CDR2 SQIVND (reference sequence). The CDR3 nucleotides read TGTGCCAGCAGGGACAGGGGGCTCGGCGAGCAGTACTTC. Protein: CASRDRGLGEQYF.

The chain is built from TRBV6-5 and TRBJ1-5; 8 bases align to TRBD1. V trimming: 6 bases; J trimming: 0 bases; junction bases outside the gene matches: 4. Germline CDR1 is MNHEY and CDR2 is SVGAGI. This CDR3 is built from 15 residues. The CDR3 DNA reads as TGTGCCAGCAGACAGGGGGTGTATAGCAATCAGCCCCAGCATTTT. Translation: CASRQGVYSNQPQHF.

V usage is TRBV28 and J usage is TRBJ1-2, with 10 bases that match TRBD1. This CDR3 comprises 17 residues. Germline V gene sequence: CDR1 MDHEN, CDR2 SYDVKM. After removal of 6 bases from V and 2 bases from J, the junction contained 12 bases not matched to a gene. Here the CDR3 DNA reads TGTGCCAGCAGCCGATTGACAGGGGGCGCAGCCAACTATGGCTACACCTTC. Translating gives CASSRLTGGAANYGYTF.

The rearrangement uses TRBV25-1 and TRBJ1-5; D possibly corresponds to TRBD1 (5 bases). V was clipped by 1 base and J by 4 bases, with 14 bases between them. Germline V gene lookup returns CDR1 MGHDK and CDR2 SYGVNS. The CDR3 consists of 16 residues. CDR3 amino acids: CASSELGAATNQPQHF. CDR3 coding DNA: TGTGCCAGCAGTGAATTAGGGGCAGCCACAAATCAGCCCCAGCATTTT.

The chain joins TRBV11-3 to TRBJ2-3; no clear D. The germline V gene encodes CDR1 SGHNT and CDR2 YENEEA. The CDR3 covers 13 residues. Between the trimmed V and J ends, which lost 2 bases and 0 bases, there was a span of 3 bases. The CDR3 DNA reads as TGTGCCAGCAGCTTAATAAGCACAGATACGCAGTATTTT. This codes for CASSLISTDTQYF.

The chain couples TRBV6-7 to TRBJ1-3, with D possibly being TRBD1 (6 bases). Being an ORF, TRBV6-7 has a function that is uncertain. The CDR3 sequence is 16 residues long. Trimming stripped 7 bases from V and 3 bases from J, with 19 bases between. CDR3 region: CASKARDKSLGNTIYF. The CDR3 region has the DNA TGTGCCAGCAAAGCAAGGGACAAATCTCTTGGAAACACCATATATTTT.

The genes are TRBV9 and TRBJ1-5; the D is unclear. Trimming cost V 0 bases and J 6 bases, with 7 bases left between them. The CDR3 spans 13 residues. The germline gives CDR1 SGDLS, CDR2 YYNGEE. The CDR3 is CASSVGGSQPQHF. The CDR3 region has the DNA TGTGCCAGCAGCGTAGGAGGGAGTCAGCCCCAGCATTTT.

In nucleotides, the CDR3 is TGTGCCACCGCTTCACAGGGGGCTGGCAATCAGCCCCAGCATTTT. As protein: CATASQGAGNQPQHF. This chain joins TRBV19 and TRBJ1-5; 9 nucleotides match TRBD1. CDR1 is LNHDA and CDR2 is SQIVND in the germline V gene (reference sequence). This CDR3 is built from 15 residues. V shed 10 bases and J 2 bases; nucleotides not matched to a gene: 9. Looking up the rest from reference TRBV19 and TRBJ1-5 gives the full variable domain: DGGITQSPKYLFRKEGQNVTLSCEQNLNHDAMYWYRQDPGQGLRLIYYSQIVNDFQKGDIAEGYSVSREKKESFPLTVTSAQKNPTAFYLCATASQGAGNQPQHFGDGTRLSIL.